The source of this T cell receptor beta chain is a study of PD-1 blockade in classical Hodgkin lymphoma (dated by TCRdb to 2018 to 2021). About the study as a whole: Nivolumab dosing was 3 mg/kg intravenously every 2 weeks, continuing until either disease progression or unacceptable toxicity. A peripheral blood immune signature of response to PD-1 blockade in classical Hodgkin lymphoma was defined using TCR beta sequencing and CyTOF.

Genomic DNA was isolated using the Qiagen DNeasy kit from unsorted PBMCs as well as from negatively selected CD4+ and CD8+ fractions. TCR beta CDR3 regions were amplified by immunoSEQ multiplex PCR using primers annealing to V and J segments. A synthetic immune receptor repertoire was used to minimize amplification bias, and any remaining bias was removed computationally after sequencing. In the source study's methods: Custom Python scripts were used to quantify repertoire diversity as the Shannon entropy index. Unsorted, CD4+ and CD8+ repertoires were analyzed separately, except for combined analyses in which CD4+ and CD8+ sequences were merged in silico. Clonal expansion was defined as at least a 2-fold frequency increase after treatment relative to C1D1, with a pseudocount of 0.5 for undetected baseline clones. Singleton clones were defined as clones with 0 or 1 copy at C1D1, and non-singleton clones were defined as clones with 2 or more copies. Clones expanded in unsorted samples were annotated as CD4+, CD8+ or unknown by matching protein sequences in sorted samples from the same patient. Wilcoxon tests were applied to paired samples to test diversity changes from C1D1 to C4D1. Imported from immuneACCESS, the table was reduced by TCRdb to in-frame sequences with V and J called. These copies leave out some clones; in studies compared against another copy, an unresolved V gene accounts for under half, and the cause of the remainder is not known. That table gives V, J and clone size, and the DNA gave D and trimming. For this sample there are around 26,000 clones; around 86% appear just once. 2.5% to 3.5% of the sample comes from the top ten.

According to the study, the label for this sample's time point signals: cycle 4 day 1 (C4D1), after more than five weeks of nivolumab. Every trial patient had relapsed following autologous stem cell transplantation, and prior brentuximab vedotin exposure was what differed among cohorts A, B and C. Using a Miltenyi CD4+ T cell isolation kit, CD4+ T cells were purified from thawed PBMCs through magnetic negative selection. The trial cohort included around 56 patients with relapsed/refractory classical Hodgkin lymphoma, and each patient had a best overall response of complete response, partial response or progressive disease. Trial patients were treated with single-agent nivolumab in the multi-cohort phase II CheckMate 205 trial. An independent review committee assessed best overall response by applying the 2007 International Working Group response criteria. Trial PBMCs were collected just before the start of nivolumab (C1D1) and during therapy at cycle 2 day 1 and cycle 4 day 1. Peripheral blood was collected in 8 mL Vacutainer Cell Preparation Tubes, from which PBMCs were isolated by centrifugation and then cryopreserved. Purified CD4+ and CD8+ fractions were prepared only for cases in which an additional PBMC sample was available. Magnetically labelled cells were depleted on LS columns in a quadroMACS separator, and the flow-through was collected as the purified fraction.

Summary of the overall study and its limitations: Only a single clinical trial cohort was studied, and what caused the repertoire differences, possibly disease activity or prior therapy, remained undefined. Newly diagnosed patients were reported to have lower baseline TCR diversity than healthy donors, and relapsed/refractory patients were reported to have lower baseline TCR diversity still. A significant rise by C4D1 was seen in CD4+ but not CD8+ TCR diversity (p=0.0027 vs p=0.16), with the rise being most apparent in complete responders (p=0.02). Lower diversity was seen in patients whose nivolumab began less than 1 year after ASCT, and these patients were left out of later analyses so that immune reconstitution would not confound the results. Among trial patients, those achieving complete response had baseline diversity similar to that of newly diagnosed patients, while diversity was significantly lower in partial responders and progressors.

Remarks on this clone: Its antigen target is currently unknown. Base qualities are not provided; no much larger clone lies one nucleotide away.

From cysteine to phenylalanine, the CDR3 is 14 amino acids long. Just CDR3 DNA is preserved here, 42 bases in frame from base 1. The germline V gene encodes CDR1 SGHTA and CDR2 FQGNSA. The junction shows trimming of 3 bases on V and 3 bases on J, plus 11 bases between the germline ends. The receptor's source is a human donor with classical Hodgkin lymphoma. This material consisted of CD4+ T cells from blood, taken before the fourth cycle of nivolumab. The chain couples TRBV7-2 to TRBJ1-1, with the identity of the D gene unclear. In nucleotide form, the sequence is TGTGCCAGCAGCTTTTCCGGGTCGGACACTGAAGCTTTCTTT. This translates into CASSFSGSDTEAFF.